This entry lists 7 T cell receptor beta chains sequenced from one sample in a study of T cells expressing NK-cell markers. For each CDR3 protein, TCRdb gives one entry from its re-call of the 5' RACE reads, without DNA. This table holds 450,000 to 600,000 distinct CDR3 sequences. Sequencing used blood T cells: a sorted CD56 or NKG2C T cell subset, CD4+ or CD8+ T cells, or bulk PBMC T cells (not recorded which). These receptors all come from a man aged 18-30 years in good health.

This chain joins TRBV12-3 or TRBV12-4 and TRBJ2-5; TCRdb indicates TRBD2, and absent DNA this call remains unverified. The CDR3 has 15 amino acids. The CDR3 sequence: CASSLAGGGGETQYF.

This chain uses TRBV4-3 with TRBJ1-6; checking the TCRdb D call of TRBD1 is not possible without DNA. Germline lookup yields CDR1 LGHNA and CDR2 YSLEER. CDR3 length: 17 residues. The CDR3 loop is CASSQVLKGGSNSPLHF.

The V gene is TRBV21-1, the J gene TRBJ2-2; without DNA, the TCRdb call of TRBD1 cannot be checked. TRBV21-1 is given as a pseudogene. CDR3 size: 14 residues. The CDR3 loop is CASSGGQLTGELFF.

The J gene is TRBJ2-1, the V gene TRBV29-1; no DNA is available, so the TRBD2 call from TCRdb remains unchecked. Germline V gives CDR1 SQVTM, CDR2 ANQGSEA. This CDR3 has 14 residues. CDR3 sequence: CSGVSGTLNNEQFF.

This chain links TRBV12-3 or TRBV12-4 with TRBJ2-4; checking the TCRdb D call of TRBD1 is not possible without DNA. The CDR3 is 12 residues long. The CDR3 loop is CAVRTGGGIQYF.

This sequence joins TRBV12-3 or TRBV12-4 and TRBJ1-1. The CDR3 is 14 amino acids. The CDR3 here is CASSPHPRNTEAFF.

The chain carries TRBV19 and TRBJ1-1; TCRdb gives TRBD1 as the D gene, but with no DNA this cannot be confirmed. The CDR3 is made up of 15 amino acids. Germline lookup yields CDR1 LNHDA and CDR2 SQIVND (reference sequence). The CDR3 sequence: CASSMRGGSAFEAFF.